Sequencing of this TCR beta chain was carried out in a study of shared clonotypes between healthy human individuals. Overall study: A couple of women and a few men aged 18 to 49 served as donors.

The naive CD8 subset, CD45RO-negative cells positively selected for CCR7, excluded terminally differentiated effector memory CD45RA+ cells. The study, taken as a whole, reports: Tissues were not sampled, only blood, and their repertoires likely differ. Non-shared clonotypes had lower generation probabilities than clonotypes shared by all four sorted-subset donors.

This CDR3 is 16 amino acids long. Germline loops: CDR1 SEHNR, CDR2 FQNEAQ (reference sequence). V gave up 2 bases and J gave up 2 bases, with 13 bases separating them. The table came from immunoSEQ multiplex PCR; TCRdb's copy has only in-frame clones and leaves some out. This table holds hundreds of thousands of clones, almost 95% found once. A note on this clone: Antigen specificity is unknown.

This receptor was obtained from a man aged 25-45 years in good health. The sequenced material came from naive CD8+ T cells sorted from blood. The rearrangement links TRBV7-9 to TRBJ2-4; a possible D gene is TRBD1 (6 bases). The CDR3 DNA is TGTGCCAGCAGCTTATTCAGGGGTAGAACCAAAAACATTCAGTACTTC. Encoded protein: CASSLFRGRTKNIQYF.